This T cell receptor (beta chain) was recorded in a study of regulatory T cells in long-lasting Graves disease. Findings and caveats of the study: Those with persistent Graves' had less TCR diversity than newly diagnosed patients.

Building of the TCR beta libraries involved iRepertoire HTBI primers and Arm-PCR of CDR3 regions. TCRdb re-derived calls from the multiplex PCR reads in MiXCR, one entry per CDR3 protein. This sample has about 540,000 distinct CDR3 sequences; roughly 12% occur once, and the top ten carry about 10%. The time point was: newly diagnosed GD, antithyroid drugs for less than 3 months. Isolated PBMC RNA provided the starting material for the TCR library. This clonotype came up many times. The target antigen is unknown. The V and J ends lost 6 bases and 2 bases respectively, with 14 bases between them. This CDR3 is 14 amino acids long. The germline V gene has CDR1 SQVTM and CDR2 ANQGSEA. The same data also contributed to another study, on T cells in Graves' hyperthyroidism and ophthalmopathy. Per that paper: HTBI primers were the set used in a first-round RT-PCR of the TCR CDR3.

The rearrangement uses TRBV29-1 and TRBJ1-5, with D possibly being TRBD1 (6 bases). This TCR came from a young man with Graves disease. This specimen consisted of peripheral blood mononuclear cells (PBMCs), obtained at new diagnosis, from a patient treated with antithyroid drugs. CDR3 coding DNA: TGCAGCGTCCTTACAGGGACGGGCAATCAGCCCCAGCATTTT. Translating it yields CSVLTGTGNQPQHF.